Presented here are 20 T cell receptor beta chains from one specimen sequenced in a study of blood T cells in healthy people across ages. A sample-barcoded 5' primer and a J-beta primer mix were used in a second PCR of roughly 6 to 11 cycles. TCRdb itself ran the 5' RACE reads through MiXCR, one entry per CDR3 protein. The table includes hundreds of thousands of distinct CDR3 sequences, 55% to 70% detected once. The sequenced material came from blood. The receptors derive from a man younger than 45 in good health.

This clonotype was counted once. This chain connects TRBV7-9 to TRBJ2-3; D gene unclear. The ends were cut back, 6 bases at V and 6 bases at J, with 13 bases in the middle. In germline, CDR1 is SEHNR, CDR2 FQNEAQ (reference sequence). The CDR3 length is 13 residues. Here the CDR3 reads CASSSTVGDTQYF. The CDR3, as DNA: TGTGCCAGCAGTTCTACGGTAGGGGATACGCAGTATTTT. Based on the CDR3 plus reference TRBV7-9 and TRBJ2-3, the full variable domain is DTGVSQNPRHKITKRGQNVTFRCDPISEHNRLYWYRQTLGQGPEFLTYFQNEAQLEKSRLLSDRFSAERPKGSFSTLEIQRTEQGDSAMYLCASSSTVGDTQYFGPGTRLTVL.

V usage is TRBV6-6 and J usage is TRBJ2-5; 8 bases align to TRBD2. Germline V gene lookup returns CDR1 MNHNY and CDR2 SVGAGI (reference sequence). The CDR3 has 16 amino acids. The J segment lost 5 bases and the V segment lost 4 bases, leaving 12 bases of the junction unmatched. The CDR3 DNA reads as TGTGCCAGCAGTTCCCCCGCGAGCGGGGGTGGGGAGACCCAGTACTTC. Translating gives CASSSPASGGGETQYF.

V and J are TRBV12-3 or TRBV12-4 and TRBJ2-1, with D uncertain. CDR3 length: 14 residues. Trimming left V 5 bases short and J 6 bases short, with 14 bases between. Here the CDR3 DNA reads TGTGCCAGCAGTCCAAGGTATCATCCCAATGAGCAGTTCTTC. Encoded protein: CASSPRYHPNEQFF.

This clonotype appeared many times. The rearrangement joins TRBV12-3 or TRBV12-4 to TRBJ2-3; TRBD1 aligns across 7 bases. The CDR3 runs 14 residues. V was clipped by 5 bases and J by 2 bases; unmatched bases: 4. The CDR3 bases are TGTGCCAGCAGTCCACAGGGGAACACAGATACGCAGTATTTT. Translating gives CASSPQGNTDTQYF.

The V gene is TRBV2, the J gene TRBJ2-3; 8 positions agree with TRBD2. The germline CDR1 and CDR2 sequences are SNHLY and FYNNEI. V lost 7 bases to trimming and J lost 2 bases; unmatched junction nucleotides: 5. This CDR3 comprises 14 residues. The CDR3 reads CASNTGGNTDTQYF. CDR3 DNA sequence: TGTGCCAGCAATACGGGGGGGAACACAGATACGCAGTATTTT.

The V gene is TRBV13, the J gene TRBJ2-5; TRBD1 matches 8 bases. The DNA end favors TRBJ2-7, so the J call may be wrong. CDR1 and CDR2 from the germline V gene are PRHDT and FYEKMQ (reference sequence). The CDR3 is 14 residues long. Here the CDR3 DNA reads TGTGCCAGCAGCACCGGGACAGGACGGCTCGAGCAGTACTTC. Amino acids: CASSTGTGRLEQYF.

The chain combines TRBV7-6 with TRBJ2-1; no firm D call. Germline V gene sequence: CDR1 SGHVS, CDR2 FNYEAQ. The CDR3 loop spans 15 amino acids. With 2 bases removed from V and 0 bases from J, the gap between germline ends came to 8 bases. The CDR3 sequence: CASSLRRSSYNEQFF. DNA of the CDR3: TGTGCCAGCAGCTTACGGCGGAGCTCCTACAATGAGCAGTTCTTC.

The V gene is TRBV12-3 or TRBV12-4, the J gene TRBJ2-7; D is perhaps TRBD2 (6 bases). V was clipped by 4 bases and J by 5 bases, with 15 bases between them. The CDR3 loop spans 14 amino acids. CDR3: CASSSGGAPNEQYF. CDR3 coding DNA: TGTGCCAGCAGTTCTGGCGGGGCGCCCAACGAGCAGTACTTC.

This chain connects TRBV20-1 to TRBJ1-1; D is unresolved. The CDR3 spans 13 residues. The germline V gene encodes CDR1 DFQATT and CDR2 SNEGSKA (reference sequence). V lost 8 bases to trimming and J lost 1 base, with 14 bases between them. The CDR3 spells CSNRAAGNTEAFF. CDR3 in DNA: TGCAGTAATCGGGCCGCCGGGAACACTGAAGCTTTCTTT.

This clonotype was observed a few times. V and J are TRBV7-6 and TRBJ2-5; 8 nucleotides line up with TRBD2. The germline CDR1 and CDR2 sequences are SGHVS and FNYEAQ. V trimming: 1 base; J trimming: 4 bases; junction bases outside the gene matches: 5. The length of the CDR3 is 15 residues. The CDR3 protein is CASSLDIAGTETQYF. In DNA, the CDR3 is TGTGCCAGCAGCTTAGATATAGCGGGAACAGAGACCCAGTACTTC. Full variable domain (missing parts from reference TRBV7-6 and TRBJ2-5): GAGVSQSPRYKVTKRGQDVALRCDPISGHVSLYWYRQALGQGPEFLTYFNYEAQQDKSGLPNDRFSAERPEGSISTLTIQRTEQRDSAMYRCASSLDIAGTETQYFGPGTRLLVL.

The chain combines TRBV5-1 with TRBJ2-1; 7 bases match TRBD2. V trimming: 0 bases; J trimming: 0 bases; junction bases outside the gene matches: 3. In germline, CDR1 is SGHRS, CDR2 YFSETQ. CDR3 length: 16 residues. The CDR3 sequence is CASSLDLAASYNEQFF. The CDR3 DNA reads TGCGCCAGCAGCTTGGACCTAGCGGCCTCCTACAATGAGCAGTTCTTC.

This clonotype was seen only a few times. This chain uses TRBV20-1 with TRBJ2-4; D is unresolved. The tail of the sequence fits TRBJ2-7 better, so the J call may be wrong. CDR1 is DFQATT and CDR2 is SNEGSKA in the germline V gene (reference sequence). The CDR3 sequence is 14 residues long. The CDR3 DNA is TGCAGTGCTAGGCCCCCATCCTCCCCCTACGAGCAGTACTTC. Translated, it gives CSARPPSSPYEQYF.

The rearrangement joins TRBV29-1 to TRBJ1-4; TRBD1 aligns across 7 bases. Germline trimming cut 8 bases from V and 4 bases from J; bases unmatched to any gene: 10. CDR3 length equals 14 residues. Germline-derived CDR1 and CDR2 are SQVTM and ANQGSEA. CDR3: CSTFSGQNNEKLFF. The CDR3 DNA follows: TGCAGCACCTTTTCGGGACAGAATAATGAAAAACTGTTTTTT.

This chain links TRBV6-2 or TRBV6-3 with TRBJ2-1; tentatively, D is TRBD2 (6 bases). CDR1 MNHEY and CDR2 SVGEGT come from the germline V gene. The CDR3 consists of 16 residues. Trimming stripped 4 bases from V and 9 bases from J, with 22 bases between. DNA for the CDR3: TGTGCCAGCAGTTCGGGCCGGCGGGGTAACCTTGGTGAGCAGTTCTTC. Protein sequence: CASSSGRRGNLGEQFF.

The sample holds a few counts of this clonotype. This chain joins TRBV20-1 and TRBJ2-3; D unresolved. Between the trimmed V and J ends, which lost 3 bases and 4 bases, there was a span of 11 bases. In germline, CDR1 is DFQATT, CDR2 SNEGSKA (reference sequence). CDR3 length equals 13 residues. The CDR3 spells CSARRSLADTQYF. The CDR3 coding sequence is TGCAGTGCTAGGAGGAGTTTGGCAGATACGCAGTATTTT.

CDR3 region: CAISARTSGSGETQYF. As DNA, the CDR3 is TGTGCCATCAGTGCCCGGACTAGCGGGAGCGGTGAGACCCAGTACTTC. The rearrangement links TRBV10-3 to TRBJ2-5, with 13 positions matching TRBD2. The length of the CDR3 is 16 residues. CDR1 ENHRY and CDR2 SYGVKD come from the germline V gene. Trimming removed 4 bases from V and 5 bases from J; junction bases left unmatched: 7.

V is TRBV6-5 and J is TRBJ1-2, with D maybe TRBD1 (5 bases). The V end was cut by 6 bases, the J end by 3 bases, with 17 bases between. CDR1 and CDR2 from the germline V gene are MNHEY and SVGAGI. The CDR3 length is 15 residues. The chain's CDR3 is CASSGSGGSHYGYTF. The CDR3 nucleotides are TGTGCCAGCAGCGGGTCCGGGGGGAGCCACTATGGCTACACCTTC.

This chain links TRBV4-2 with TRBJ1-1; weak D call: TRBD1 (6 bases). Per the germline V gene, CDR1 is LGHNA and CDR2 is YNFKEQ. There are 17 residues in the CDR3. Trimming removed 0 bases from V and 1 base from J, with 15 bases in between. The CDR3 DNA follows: TGTGCCAGCAGCCAAGACCAAAGGACAGCGGCGAACACTGAAGCTTTCTTT. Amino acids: CASSQDQRTAANTEAFF.

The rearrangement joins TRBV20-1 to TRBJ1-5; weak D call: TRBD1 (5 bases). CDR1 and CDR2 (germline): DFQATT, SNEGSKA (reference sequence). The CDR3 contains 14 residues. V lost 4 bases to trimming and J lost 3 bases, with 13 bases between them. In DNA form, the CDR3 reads TGCAGTGCTACCGGGACTAACTTCAATCAGCCCCAGCATTTT. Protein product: CSATGTNFNQPQHF.

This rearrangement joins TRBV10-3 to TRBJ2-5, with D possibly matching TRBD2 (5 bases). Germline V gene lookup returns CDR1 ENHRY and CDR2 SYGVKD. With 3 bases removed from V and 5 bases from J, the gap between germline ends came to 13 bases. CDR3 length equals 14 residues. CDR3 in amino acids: CAISDRASGETQYF. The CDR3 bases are TGTGCCATCAGTGATAGGGCCTCGGGGGAGACCCAGTACTTC.